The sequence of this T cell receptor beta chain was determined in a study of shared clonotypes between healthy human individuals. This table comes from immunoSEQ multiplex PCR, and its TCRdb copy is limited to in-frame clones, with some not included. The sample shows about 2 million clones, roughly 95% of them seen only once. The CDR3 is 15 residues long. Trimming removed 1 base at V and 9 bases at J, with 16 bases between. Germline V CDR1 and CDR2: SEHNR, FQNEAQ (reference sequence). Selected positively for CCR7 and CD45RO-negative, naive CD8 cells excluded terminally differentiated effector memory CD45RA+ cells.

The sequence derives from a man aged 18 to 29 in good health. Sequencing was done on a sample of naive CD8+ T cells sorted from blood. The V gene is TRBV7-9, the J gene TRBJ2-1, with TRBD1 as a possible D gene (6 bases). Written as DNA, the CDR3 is TGTGCCAGCAGCTTAGGGGTGTCAGGGGCCGGTGAGCAGTTCTTC. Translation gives CASSLGVSGAGEQFF.